The T cell receptor (beta chain) described here comes from a study of blood T cell repertoires in COVID-19 (TCRdb year 2020). Turning to the overall study: Collaborator samples came from the United States, Italy and Spain and covered acute and convalescent phases of COVID-19. The prospective study material was composed of cDNA or gDNA derived from T cells, B-cell-depleted T cells, or PBMCs. The dataset comprised deeply sampled blood TCRbeta repertoires from subjects exposed to, actively infected with, or recovered from COVID-19. The repertoires were released in a freely available public database intended as a resource for research on the immune response to SARS-CoV-2. Samples were obtained from the ongoing ImmuneRACE study (first 160 participants) and from over 1,000 subjects provided by 6 global collaborators. Nearly every sample came with metadata listing a de-identified subject ID, COVID-19 status, age in years and sex. Where available, HLA class I and class II types were taken from metadata supplied by the sample provider and were not determined by assay-based typing.

TCRbeta CDR3 regions were amplified from genomic DNA by means of the immunoSEQ Assay, a bias-controlled multiplex PCR. The published analysis was carried out like this. The number of nucleated cells in each sample was estimated by amplification of reference gene primers within the assay. Sequence reads were collapsed and filtered to measure the absolute abundance of every unique TCRbeta CDR3 rearrangement. For each sample, productive Simpson clonality was calculated as the square root of Simpson's diversity index across productive rearrangements. Sourced from immuneACCESS, this table was stored by TCRdb with only in-frame sequences that have V and J called. A share of the clones is absent; for the studies checked, an unresolved V gene accounts for under half, and the remainder has no known explanation. D and trimming come from the DNA, and the V and J calls and clone size come from that table. This sample comprises 95,000 to 150,000 clones, around 85% of them detected only once. Of the sample, around 3.2% falls within the top ten clones.

The CDR3 has 14 amino acids, counting the end cysteine and phenylalanine. Only CDR3 DNA is held: 42 bases, read in frame from base 1. V is pared back by 5 bases and J by 2 bases, with 10 bases lying between the germline termini. CDR1 is given as SGHAT and CDR2 as FQDESV, both from the germline V gene (reference sequence). What the research found in general, with its limitations: The quantity of clinical and demographic metadata differed by source and by participant and was supplied without curation.

At one collaborating source in Seattle, patients were enrolled during active infection and were followed longitudinally through the course of disease. Collaborating institutions collected whole blood in K2EDTA tubes following their own protocols. For TCRbeta analysis, collaborators shipped samples as frozen whole blood, isolated PBMCs, or DNA extracted from either of those sample types. For this clone: The clone's antigen remains unknown. Base qualities are not recorded, but no much larger clone differs from it by a single base.

Input material: peripheral blood. The chain was built from TRBV11-1 and TRBJ1-3; a weak D assignment points to TRBD1 (5 bases agree). This clonotype originated in a woman aged 80 or older with COVID-19, enrolled during active disease. The CDR3 is CASSRGRAGNTIYF. The bases are TGTGCCAGCAGCCGCGGCAGGGCTGGAAACACCATATATTTT.